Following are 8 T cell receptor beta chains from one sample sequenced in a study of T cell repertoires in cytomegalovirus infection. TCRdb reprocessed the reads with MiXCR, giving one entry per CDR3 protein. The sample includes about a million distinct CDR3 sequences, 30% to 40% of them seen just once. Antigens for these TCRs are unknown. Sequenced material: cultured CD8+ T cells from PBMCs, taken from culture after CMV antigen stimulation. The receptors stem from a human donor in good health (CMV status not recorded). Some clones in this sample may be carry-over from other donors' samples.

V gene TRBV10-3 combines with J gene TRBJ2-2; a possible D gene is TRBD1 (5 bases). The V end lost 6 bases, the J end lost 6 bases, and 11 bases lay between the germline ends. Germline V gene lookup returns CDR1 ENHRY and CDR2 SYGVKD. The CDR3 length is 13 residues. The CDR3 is CAIREQGAGELFF. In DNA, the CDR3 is TGTGCCATCAGGGAGCAGGGCGCCGGGGAGCTGTTTTTT.

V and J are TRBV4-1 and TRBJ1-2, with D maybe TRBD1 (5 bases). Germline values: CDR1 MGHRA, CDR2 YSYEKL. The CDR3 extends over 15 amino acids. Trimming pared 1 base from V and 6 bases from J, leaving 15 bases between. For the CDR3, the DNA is TGCGCCAGCAGCCAAGGTGGGGACCACCGGGATGGCTACACCTTC. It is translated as CASSQGGDHRDGYTF.

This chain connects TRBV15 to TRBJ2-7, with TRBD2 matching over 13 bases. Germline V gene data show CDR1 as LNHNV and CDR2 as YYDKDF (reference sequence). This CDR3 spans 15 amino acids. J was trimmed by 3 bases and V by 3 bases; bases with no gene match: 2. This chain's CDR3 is CATSRGTSGVYEQYV. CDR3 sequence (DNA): TGTGCCACCAGCAGGGGGACTAGCGGGGTCTACGAGCAGTACGTC.

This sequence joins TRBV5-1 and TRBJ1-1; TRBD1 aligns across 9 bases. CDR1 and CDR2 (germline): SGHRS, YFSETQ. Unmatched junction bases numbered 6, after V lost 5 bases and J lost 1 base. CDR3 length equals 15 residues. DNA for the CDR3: TGCGCCAGCAGACCGAGGACAGGGGCGAACACTGAAGCTTTCTTT. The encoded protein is CASRPRTGANTEAFF.

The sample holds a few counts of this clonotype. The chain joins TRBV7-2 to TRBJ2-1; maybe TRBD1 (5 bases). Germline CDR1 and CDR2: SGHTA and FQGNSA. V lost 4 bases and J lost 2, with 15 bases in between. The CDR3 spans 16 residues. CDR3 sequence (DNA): TGTGCCAGCAGCTCCCTCGTAGGGGCCCCCTACAATGAGCAGTTCTTC. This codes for CASSSLVGAPYNEQFF.

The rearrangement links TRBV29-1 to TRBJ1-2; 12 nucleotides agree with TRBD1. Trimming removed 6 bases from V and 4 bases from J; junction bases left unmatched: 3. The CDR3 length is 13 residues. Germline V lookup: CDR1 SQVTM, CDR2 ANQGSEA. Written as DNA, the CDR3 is TGCAGCGTAGGGACAGGGGGCTTCTATGGCTACACCTTC. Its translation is CSVGTGGFYGYTF.

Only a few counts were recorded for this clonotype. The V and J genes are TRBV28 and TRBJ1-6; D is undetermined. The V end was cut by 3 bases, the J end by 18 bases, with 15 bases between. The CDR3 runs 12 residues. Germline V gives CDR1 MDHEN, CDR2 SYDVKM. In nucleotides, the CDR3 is TGTGCCAGCAGTTTGACTCCTTTTGGTAACCACTTT. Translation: CASSLTPFGNHF.

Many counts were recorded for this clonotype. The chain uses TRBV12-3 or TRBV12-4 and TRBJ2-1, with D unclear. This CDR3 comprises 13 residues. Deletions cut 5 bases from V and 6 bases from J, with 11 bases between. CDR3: CASSLGPSNEQFF. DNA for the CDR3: TGTGCCAGCAGTCTCGGACCGAGCAATGAGCAGTTCTTC.